This TCR beta chain emerged from a study of naive and memory T cell subsets. Study-wide findings and caveats: Delayed type IV hypersensitivity infiltration was taken to explain higher tuberculin-site TCR counts. TCR transcript changes with activation or differentiation may affect this RNA method.

The CDR3 length is 15 residues. Germline CDR1 reads DFQATT; CDR2 reads SNEGSKA (reference sequence). The junction had 5 bases not matched to a gene; V was cut back by 3 bases and J by 1 base. The SP2 primer and nested alpha and beta constant region primers amplified ligated cDNA in four rounds. MiXCR, applied by TCRdb to the UMI-ligation and nested PCR reads, yields one record per CDR3 protein. Of around 14,000 distinct CDR3 sequences listed, 4.5% to 6.5% are singletons. Stated treatment: skin biopsy from PPD injection site in Mantoux-positive individual. TCR cDNA received a 3' ligated oligonucleotide that carried a UMI. Tuberculin skin test biopsies were taken where PPD was injected in Mantoux-positive people. Cells were not sorted; total RNA input targeted about 1 to 1000 ng. In this sample, this clonotype turned up many times. Its antigen is not known.

The material sequenced was skin, taken from a tuberculin skin test site. This receptor was taken from an adult in good health. The chain recombines TRBV20-1 with TRBJ2-3, with 9 bases lining up with TRBD2. Here the CDR3 reads CSASLRGGGTDTQYF. CDR3 nucleotides: TGCAGTGCTAGTTTACGCGGGGGGGGCACAGATACGCAGTATTTT.